One and the same sample provided the 19 T cell receptor beta chains below, sequenced in a study of shared clonotypes between healthy human individuals. The method was immunoSEQ multiplex PCR; TCRdb's version includes in-frame clones alone and lacks a portion of them. The table lists under 600,000 clones, 90% to 97% of them singletons. The sample taken for sequencing was naive CD4+ T cells sorted from blood. Sample subset: CD45RA+ positively selected. The receptors shown here come from a woman in her thirties in good health.

Remarks on this clone: The same CDR3 arises from other DNA sequences in this sample as well. J is TRBJ2-1 and V is TRBV7-9, with TRBD2 matching 8 bases. This CDR3 contains 15 residues. The ends lost 3 bases at V and 0 bases at J; junction bases unmatched: 1. The germline gives CDR1 SEHNR, CDR2 FQNEAQ (reference sequence). CDR3 sequence reads: CASSFTSGSYNEQFF. CDR3 sequence (DNA): TGTGCCAGCAGCTTCACTAGCGGCTCCTACAATGAGCAGTTCTTC.

The rearrangement joins TRBV14 to TRBJ2-3; D is uncertain. V dropped 4 bases and J dropped 4 bases, with 12 bases sitting between them. The CDR3 is 14 residues long. Germline CDR1 is SGHDN and CDR2 is FVKESK. The CDR3 sequence: CASSRPYSADTQYF. The CDR3 bases are TGTGCCAGCAGCCGCCCCTACAGCGCAGATACGCAGTATTTT.

The genes are TRBV27 and TRBJ2-1; no firm D call. Per the germline V gene, CDR1 is MNHEY and CDR2 is SMNVEV (reference sequence). Trimming took off 6 bases at V and 0 bases at J, with 12 bases between the two ends. The CDR3 consists of 15 residues. CDR3 DNA: TGTGCCAGCAGCAGAATTGATCTCTCCTACAATGAGCAGTTCTTC. Translated, it gives CASSRIDLSYNEQFF.

This clone was recorded only once. The chain is built from TRBV11-2 and TRBJ2-5, with D maybe TRBD1 (6 bases). Germline CDR1 and CDR2: SGHAT and FQNNGV. This CDR3 region has 14 residues. V lost 1 base, J lost 5 bases, and 11 bases lay in between. The CDR3: CASSLAGARETQYF. CDR3 bases: TGTGCCAGCAGCTTAGCAGGGGCGCGGGAGACCCAGTACTTC.

The rearrangement uses TRBV28 and TRBJ1-5; TRBD1 matches at 8 bases. The germline V gene encodes CDR1 MDHEN and CDR2 SYDVKM. The CDR3 is 17 amino acids. V was pared by 6 bases and J by 4 bases, with 14 bases of the junction left unmatched. Written as DNA, the CDR3 is TGTGCCAGCAGCTCCGGGACAGGCCCGTTATTAAATCAGCCCCAGCATTTT. This sequence encodes CASSSGTGPLLNQPQHF. The complete variable domain, with remaining parts taken from reference TRBV28 and TRBJ1-5, reads DVKVTQSSRYLVKRTGEKVFLECVQDMDHENMFWYRQDPGLGLRLIYFSYDVKMKEKGDIPEGYSVSREKKERFSLILESASTNQTSMYLCASSSGTGPLLNQPQHFGDGTRLSIL.

The chain uses TRBV10-3 and TRBJ2-1; tentative D call: TRBD1 (5 bases). Germline V gene data show CDR1 as ENHRY and CDR2 as SYGVKD. V was clipped by 2 bases and J by 7 bases, with 6 bases between them. This CDR3 comprises 12 residues. CDR3 nucleotides: TGTGCCATCAGTGAGAAGGGGAATGAGCAGTTCTTC. Translating gives CAISEKGNEQFF.

This chain connects TRBV5-1 to TRBJ2-3; 8 bases are shared with TRBD2. This CDR3 has 15 residues. Germline lookup yields CDR1 SGHRS and CDR2 YFSETQ. The ends lost 0 bases at V and 2 bases at J; junction bases unmatched: 2. In DNA form, the CDR3 reads TGCGCCAGCAGCTTGGAGCGGGAGTCCACAGATACGCAGTATTTT. Its translation: CASSLERESTDTQYF.

This chain connects TRBV6-1 to TRBJ2-1; TRBD1 matches at 9 bases. The germline CDR1 and CDR2 sequences are MNHNS and SASEGT. The CDR3 contains 15 residues. The junction had 11 bases not matched to a gene; V was cut back by 6 bases and J by 8 bases. The DNA for the CDR3 is TGTGCCAGCAGCTATCCCCGGACAGGGGACGATGAGCAGTTCTTC. It specifies CASSYPRTGDDEQFF.

The genes are TRBV28 and TRBJ1-1, with unresolved D. The CDR3 has 17 residues. The V gene's germline CDR1 is MDHEN and CDR2 SYDVKM. Between the trimmed V and J ends, which lost 2 bases and 2 bases, there was a span of 18 bases. As DNA, the CDR3 is TGTGCCAGCAGTTTAAACTATGACATTCTGCCAAACACTGAAGCTTTCTTT. This sequence encodes CASSLNYDILPNTEAFF.

V and J are TRBV7-9 and TRBJ1-2, with 8 nucleotides matching TRBD1. V lost 6 bases and J lost 5; bases outside the gene matches: 8. Germline V gene sequence: CDR1 SEHNR, CDR2 FQNEAQ (reference sequence). The CDR3 has 14 amino acids. CDR3 DNA: TGTGCCAGCAGTTCCAGACAGGGGCCATATGGCTACACCTTC. Translated: CASSSRQGPYGYTF.

CDR3 coding DNA: TGTGCCAGTAGTTTCGGGGCGAGTGGCTACACCTTC. Protein: CASSFGASGYTF. V is TRBV19 and J is TRBJ1-2; possible D gene TRBD1, 5 bases. Germline CDR1 and CDR2: LNHDA and SQIVND (reference sequence). V dropped 5 bases and J dropped 7 bases, with 11 bases sitting between them. This CDR3 has 12 residues.

This clone was observed once. The rearrangement joins TRBV11-3 to TRBJ2-3; D call uncertain. Germline V CDR1 and CDR2: SGHNT, YENEEA. CDR3 length: 10 amino acids. Trimming took 5 bases from V and 5 from J, leaving 2 bases between them. In nucleotides, the CDR3 is TGTGCCAGCAGCCAAGATACGCAGTATTTT. Translated: CASSQDTQYF.

The chain has TRBV30 and TRBJ2-7, with D possibly matching TRBD2 (5 bases). CDR3 size: 14 residues. The germline V gene encodes CDR1 GTSNPN and CDR2 SVGIG (reference sequence). Trimming left V 4 bases short and J 1 base short, with 14 bases between. As DNA, the CDR3 is TGTGCCTGGATGACCGGGAAAACTTCCTACGAGCAGTACTTC. Its protein product is CAWMTGKTSYEQYF.

Remarks on this clone: The same CDR3 can be traced to other DNA sequences in this sample. The chain links TRBV18 to TRBJ2-3; D tentatively reads TRBD1 or TRBD2 (5 bases each). The CDR3 sequence is 13 residues long. V shed 3 bases and J shed 4 bases, with 8 bases lying between them. The V gene's germline CDR1 is KGHSH and CDR2 LQKENI. Here the CDR3 reads CASSPGTADTQYF. The CDR3 nucleotides are TGTGCCAGCTCACCTGGGACCGCAGATACGCAGTATTTT.

The chain combines TRBV18 with TRBJ2-7; perhaps TRBD2 as D (7 bases). The CDR3 has 17 residues. V shed 0 bases and J shed 1 base, with 16 bases lying between them. Germline loops: CDR1 KGHSH, CDR2 LQKENI. The CDR3, as DNA: TGTGCCAGCTCACCACCGACTAGGGGGGGCTCTTCCTACGAGCAGTACTTC. Translating gives CASSPPTRGGSSYEQYF. Based on the CDR3 plus reference TRBV18 and TRBJ2-7, the full variable domain is NAGVMQNPRHLVRRRGQEARLRCSPMKGHSHVYWYRQLPEEGLKFMVYLQKENIIDESGMPKERFSAEFPKEGPSILRIQQVVRGDSAAYFCASSPPTRGGSSYEQYFGPGTRLTVT.

This clone was seen only once. The chain is built from TRBV5-1 and TRBJ2-3; 8 bases are a match to TRBD2. CDR3 length: 15 residues. Per germline, CDR1 SGHRS and CDR2 YFSETQ. V lost 2 bases and J lost 2; bases outside the gene matches: 4. Here the CDR3 DNA reads TGCGCCAGCAGCTTAGCGGGAGATACCACAGATACGCAGTATTTT. Residues: CASSLAGDTTDTQYF.

This clone was seen just once. The CDR3: CASSLRGYSGANVLTF. CDR3 in DNA: TGTGCCAGCAGTTTGCGGGGATACTCTGGGGCCAACGTCCTGACTTTC. The genes are TRBV28 and TRBJ2-6; tentatively, D is TRBD2 (6 bases). Trimming pared 3 bases from V and 0 bases from J, leaving 9 bases between. This CDR3 is built from 16 residues. CDR1 is MDHEN, CDR2 SYDVKM, per germline. Combining the CDR3 with reference TRBV28 and TRBJ2-6 gives the whole variable domain DVKVTQSSRYLVKRTGEKVFLECVQDMDHENMFWYRQDPGLGLRLIYFSYDVKMKEKGDIPEGYSVSREKKERFSLILESASTNQTSMYLCASSLRGYSGANVLTFGAGSRLTVL.

The chain has TRBV11-2 and TRBJ1-2; the D gene is possibly TRBD1 (5 bases). In germline, CDR1 is SGHAT, CDR2 FQNNGV. The CDR3 sequence is 13 residues long. V lost 5 bases and J lost 2, with 9 bases in between. CDR3 DNA: TGTGCCAGCAGCCCCCGGGGGAACTATGGCTACACCTTC. Amino acids: CASSPRGNYGYTF.

The chain links TRBV10-3 to TRBJ2-7; D possibly corresponds to TRBD2 (5 bases). Germline-derived CDR1 and CDR2 are ENHRY and SYGVKD. The CDR3 is 15 residues long. Trimming took 6 bases from V and 2 from J, leaving 17 bases between them. The CDR3 loop reads CAIRFKEDAPYEQYF. The CDR3 bases are TGTGCCATCAGATTCAAGGAGGACGCTCCCTACGAGCAGTACTTC.